The TCR beta chain under discussion was sequenced for a study of CD8+CD57+ T cells in acquired aplastic anemia (dated by TCRdb to the late 2010s). With respect to the entire study: DNA extracted from sorted CD4+ and CD8+ cells had a mean of approximately 3.3 ug, with a range of roughly 0.17 to 27.4 ug. A CD8+CD57+ expansion meant a frequency higher than the mean frequency seen in healthy subjects. General conclusions and limits of the study: Roughly 30 CD8+ CDR3 sequences were shared between patients and controls but appeared highly expressed in patients and within their immunodominant clones. Between patients and healthy controls, no significant difference in CD8+ Simpson's diversity was found (P=0.060).

This clonotype showed up just a few times. Its binding antigen is unknown. No much larger clone is present one base from it, and per-base qualities are unavailable. Profiling of TCR beta VDJ combinations and CDR3 sequences used genomic DNA as the template. TCR repertoire sequencing was run on an Illumina HiSeq 2000. On the authors' methods: TRBV/TRBJ rearrangement plots, CDR3 size and DJ length profiles, and Simpson's diversity index were used to assess repertoires. The most abundant DNA sequence in the deep sequencing data was taken as the immunodominant clone. CDR3 amino acid sequences were checked for sharing across subjects and were also compared against the VDJdb database and published repertoires. The public reads were reprocessed in TCRdb via fastp at Q25 and MiXCR, keeping in-frame beta chains. Identical CDR3 protein sequences are pooled into one entry, listed with their most common genes and DNA. TCRdb's processing, not the authors' own work, is the source of the V and J calls. Present in this sample are under 500,000 distinct CDR3 sequences, around 32% of which were seen just once. Less than 0.85% of the sample goes to the ten largest clones.

The germline V gene encodes CDR1 SGHRS and CDR2 YFSETQ. V loses 0 bases of germline sequence and J loses 2 bases, and the interval between the two ends is 11 bases. The CDR3 spans 15 residues, from the cysteine through the phenylalanine. Only the CDR3 portion is preserved as DNA: 45 bases, with reading frame beginning at the first base. Expansion of CD8+CD57+ cells had been shown by flow cytometry in the patients chosen for sequencing. Every patient had a diagnosis of severe acquired aplastic anemia based on International Study of Aplastic Anemia and Agranulocytosis and Camitta criteria. At the time blood was sampled, none of the patients had received any therapy. In this study, sorted CD4+ and CD8+ T cells from the blood of healthy subjects and of severe aplastic anemia patients had their TCR repertoires deep-sequenced. Patients were enrolled in the USA under clinicaltrials.gov protocols 00001620, 01623167, 00001397, 00071045, 00081523 and 00961064. Ficoll-Paque density gradient centrifugation was used to isolate peripheral blood mononuclear cells. CD4+ and CD8+ T cells were sorted by FACS or magnetic beads before DNA extraction.

The sequence is built from TRBV5-1 and TRBJ1-1; the D gene is unclear. This TCR derives from a human donor with aplastic anemia. Sequencing was done on a sample of sorted CD4+, CD8+, or CD8+CD57+ T cells (not recorded which) from PBMCs. The DNA is TGCGCCAGCAGCTTGGTTGGGAGCCCCAACACTGAAGCTTTCTTT. Its protein product is CASSLVGSPNTEAFF.